Listed here are 16 T cell receptor beta chains from one sample, sequenced in a study of cytomegalovirus exposure and HLA in healthy donors. PCR involved 60 Vbeta and 13 Jbeta primers. Data came from immunoSEQ multiplex PCR; TCRdb stores just in-frame clones and leaves some out. The sample comprises approximately 190,000 clones, 87% of which are singletons, and more than 1% rests with the top ten. The sequenced sample was PBMCs. The receptors originated from a boy aged 2-9 years in good health and CMV-seronegative.

The rearrangement links TRBV6-1 to TRBJ1-1; D might be TRBD1 (6 bases). This CDR3 comprises 12 residues. Germline V CDR1 and CDR2: MNHNS, SASEGT. Trimming stripped 6 bases from V and 5 bases from J, with 10 bases between. CDR3 region: CASRRGTTEAFF. CDR3 DNA: TGTGCCAGCAGGAGGGGGACAACTGAAGCTTTCTTT.

V usage is TRBV14 and J usage is TRBJ1-2, with 7 bases that match TRBD1. V was pared by 4 bases and J by 2 bases, with 7 bases of the junction left unmatched. Germline V CDR1 and CDR2: SGHDN, FVKESK. This CDR3 has 15 amino acids. Written as DNA, the CDR3 is TGTGCCAGCAGCCCTTGGACAGGACCCAACTATGGCTACACCTTC. Amino acid sequence: CASSPWTGPNYGYTF.

The gene calls are TRBV18 and TRBJ2-3, with D maybe TRBD2 (6 bases). CDR1 and CDR2 from the germline V gene are KGHSH and LQKENI. Deletions cut 1 base from V and 1 base from J, with 21 bases between. The CDR3 consists of 19 residues. CDR3 in DNA: TGTGCCAGCTCACCACGGTTCTATGAAGGCGGGGCCCGCACAGATACGCAGTATTTT. Amino acids: CASSPRFYEGGARTDTQYF.

The chain combines TRBV7-7 with TRBJ2-7, with D tentatively TRBD1 (6 bases). Trimming removed 1 base from V and 3 bases from J, with 10 bases in between. From germline, CDR1 is SSHAT and CDR2 FNYEAQ (reference sequence). The CDR3 sequence is 14 residues long. The CDR3 here is CASSLDRVSYEQYF. In DNA, the CDR3 is TGTGCCAGCAGCTTAGACAGGGTGAGCTACGAGCAGTACTTC.

The CDR3 DNA reads as TGTGCCAGCAGCCCACCGGGGTTAGAGGAGACCCAGTACTTC. Translation: CASSPPGLEETQYF. The J gene is TRBJ2-5, the V gene TRBV6-5; D is possibly TRBD2 (5 bases). V lost 6 bases and J 5 bases, leaving 16 bases between the germline ends. Germline CDR1 MNHEY, CDR2 SVGAGI. This CDR3 has 14 amino acids.

The gene calls are TRBV2 and TRBJ2-6, with D possibly being TRBD1 (5 bases). Germline lookup yields CDR1 SNHLY and CDR2 FYNNEI. The CDR3 covers 17 residues. V was cut by 9 bases and J by 0 bases, with 18 bases left in between. The CDR3: CASRLRGTNSGANVLTF. The CDR3 region has the DNA TGTGCCAGTCGCCTTAGGGGCACTAACTCTGGGGCCAACGTCCTGACTTTC.

This clone has a single count. The rearrangement uses TRBV2 and TRBJ1-5, with D perhaps TRBD1 (5 bases). The germline V and J ends were trimmed by 4 bases and 1 base, with 11 bases remaining between them. The germline gives CDR1 SNHLY, CDR2 FYNNEI. This CDR3 spans 15 amino acids. The CDR3 protein is CASSVQGPSNQPQHF. CDR3 coding DNA: TGTGCCAGCAGTGTCCAGGGCCCCAGCAATCAGCCCCAGCATTTT. Variable domain in full (rest from reference TRBV2 and TRBJ1-5): EPEVTQTPSHQVTQMGQEVILRCVPISNHLYFYWYRQILGQKVEFLVSFYNNEISEKSEIFDDQFSVERPDGSNFTLKIRSTKLEDSAMYFCASSVQGPSNQPQHFGDGTRLSIL.

The J gene is TRBJ1-1, the V gene TRBV11-1; unclear D gene. This CDR3 is built from 13 residues. The ends were cut back, 1 base at V and 1 base at J, with 4 bases in the middle. Germline assignment: CDR1 SGHAT and CDR2 FQDESV (reference sequence). CDR3 nucleotide sequence: TGTGCCAGCAGCTTAGACACGAACACTGAAGCTTTCTTT. Translation gives CASSLDTNTEAFF.

The J gene is TRBJ2-6, the V gene TRBV5-1; tentative D call: TRBD2 (5 bases). From germline, CDR1 is SGHRS and CDR2 YFSETQ. The CDR3 contains 15 residues. V lost 4 bases and J lost 0, with 8 bases in between. The CDR3 nucleotides are TGCGCCAGCAGCCATGGACTCTCTGGGGCCAACGTCCTGACTTTC. It is translated as CASSHGLSGANVLTF. Supplemented by reference TRBV5-1 and TRBJ2-6, the full variable domain reads KAGVTQTPRYLIKTRGQQVTLSCSPISGHRSVSWYQQTPGQGLQFLFEYFSETQRNKGNFPGRFSGRQFSNSRSEMNVSTLELGDSALYLCASSHGLSGANVLTFGAGSRLTVL.

The chain couples TRBV6-5 to TRBJ1-2; no clear D. Germline loops: CDR1 MNHEY, CDR2 SVGAGI. The CDR3 runs to 15 residues. Trimming pared 0 bases from V and 3 bases from J, leaving 11 bases between. The CDR3 sequence: CASSYSSEPDYGYTF. Here the CDR3 DNA reads TGTGCCAGCAGTTACTCGTCGGAGCCAGACTATGGCTACACCTTC.

The V and J genes are TRBV28 and TRBJ2-1, with D tentatively TRBD2 (5 bases). V lost 6 bases and J lost 9, with 15 bases in between. The CDR3 is 13 residues long. CDR1 is MDHEN, CDR2 SYDVKM, per germline. CDR3 bases: TGTGCCAGCAGCCCCCTCCTCGCGGGTGAGCAGTTCTTC. This sequence encodes CASSPLLAGEQFF.

This rearrangement joins TRBV15 to TRBJ2-2; D not resolved. Trimming pared 1 base from V and 4 bases from J, leaving 10 bases between. The CDR3 has 15 amino acids. Germline V gene data show CDR1 as LNHNV and CDR2 as YYDKDF (reference sequence). The CDR3 DNA reads TGTGCCACCAGCAGAGTGTCACGGGTCACCGGGGAGCTGTTTTTT. Encoded protein: CATSRVSRVTGELFF.

V is TRBV2 and J is TRBJ2-7, with TRBD2 as a possible D gene (5 bases). The CDR3 has 14 amino acids. The V gene's germline CDR1 is SNHLY and CDR2 FYNNEI. The ends were cut back, 5 bases at V and 5 bases at J, with 16 bases in the middle. The CDR3 DNA reads as TGTGCCAGCAGTTTTATAGCGACGGGCAACGAGCAGTACTTC. It translates to CASSFIATGNEQYF. Together with reference TRBV2 and TRBJ2-7, the CDR3 gives the full variable domain: EPEVTQTPSHQVTQMGQEVILRCVPISNHLYFYWYRQILGQKVEFLVSFYNNEISEKSEIFDDQFSVERPDGSNFTLKIRSTKLEDSAMYFCASSFIATGNEQYFGPGTRLTVT.

This chain joins TRBV29-1 and TRBJ2-6; the D is unclear. Trimming shortened V by 1 base and J by 2 bases, and 12 bases separated the two germline ends. CDR3 length: 16 amino acids. The germline V gene has CDR1 SQVTM and CDR2 ANQGSEA. CDR3 DNA sequence: TGCAGCGTTGAAGTTCGGCAGGCCCCTGGGGCCAACGTCCTGACTTTC. Translation: CSVEVRQAPGANVLTF.

The chain couples TRBV12-5 to TRBJ1-3; maybe TRBD1 (5 bases). Per the germline V gene, CDR1 is LGHNT and CDR2 is FRNRAP. The CDR3 consists of 11 residues. The ends were cut back, 6 bases at V and 8 bases at J, with 8 bases in the middle. The CDR3 sequence is CASGEGDTIYF. CDR3 DNA: TGTGCTAGTGGGGAAGGGGACACCATATATTTT.

The chain recombines TRBV6-1 with TRBJ1-2; 9 positions agree with TRBD1. The CDR3 sequence is 18 residues long. Germline loops: CDR1 MNHNS, CDR2 SASEGT. The V gene end was trimmed by 4 bases and the J gene end by 3 bases; junction bases not matched to a gene: 15. CDR3 DNA: TGTGCCAGCAGTGCCCACCGGGACAGGGCCTCTGGGGACTATGGCTACACCTTC. Translating gives CASSAHRDRASGDYGYTF.